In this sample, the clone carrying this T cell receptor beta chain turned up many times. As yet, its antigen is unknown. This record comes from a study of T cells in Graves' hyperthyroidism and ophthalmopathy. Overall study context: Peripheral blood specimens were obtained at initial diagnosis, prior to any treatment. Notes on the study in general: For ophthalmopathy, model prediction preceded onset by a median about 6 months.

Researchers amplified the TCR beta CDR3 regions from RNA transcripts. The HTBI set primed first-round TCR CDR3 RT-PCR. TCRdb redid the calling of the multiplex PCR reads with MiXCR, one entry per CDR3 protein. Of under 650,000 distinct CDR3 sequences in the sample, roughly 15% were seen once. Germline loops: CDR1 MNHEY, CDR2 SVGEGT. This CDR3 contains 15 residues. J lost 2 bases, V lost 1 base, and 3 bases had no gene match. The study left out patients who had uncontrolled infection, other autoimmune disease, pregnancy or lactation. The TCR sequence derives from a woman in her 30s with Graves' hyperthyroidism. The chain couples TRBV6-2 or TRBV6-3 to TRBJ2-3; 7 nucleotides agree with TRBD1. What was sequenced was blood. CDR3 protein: CASSYLGQFTDTQYF. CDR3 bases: TGTGCCAGCAGTTACTTGGGACAGTTCACAGATACGCAGTATTTT.